Below are 16 T cell receptor beta chains sequenced from a single sample in a study of blood T cells in healthy people across ages. Primed by a sample-barcoded 5' primer and a J-beta primer mix, a second PCR proceeded for about 7 to 12 cycles. TCRdb called the 5' RACE reads again in MiXCR, with one record for every CDR3 protein. The sample holds fewer than 2,000,000 distinct CDR3 sequences, about 39% seen once. The sample taken for sequencing was blood. These receptors originate from a human donor in good health.

This clonotype was observed a handful of times. This chain links TRBV12-3 or TRBV12-4 with TRBJ2-5; D not resolved. V was clipped by 3 bases and J by 1 base, with 6 bases between them. The CDR3 sequence is 13 residues long. CDR3 region: CASSFDFQETQYF. The CDR3 coding sequence is TGTGCCAGCAGTTTTGACTTCCAAGAGACCCAGTACTTC.

In this sample, this clonotype turned up many times. The V gene is TRBV4-3, the J gene TRBJ2-4, with D possibly being TRBD2 (6 bases). The CDR3 covers 16 residues. Trimming cost V 1 base and J 1 base, with 11 bases left between them. Germline lookup yields CDR1 LGHNA and CDR2 YSLEER. CDR3 in amino acids: CASSQGRRAAKNIQYF. CDR3 coding DNA: TGCGCCAGCAGCCAAGGACGGAGGGCTGCCAAAAACATTCAGTACTTC.

This clonotype was seen once. The CDR3 spells CASSDPTRGNTEAFF. CDR3 sequence (DNA): TGTGCCAGCAGTGATCCGACCAGGGGGAACACTGAAGCTTTCTTT. J is TRBJ1-1 and V is TRBV2; tentatively, D is TRBD1 (6 bases). The CDR3 runs to 15 residues. The germline CDR1 and CDR2 sequences are SNHLY and FYNNEI. V was cut by 3 bases and J by 1 base, with 12 bases left in between.

Here the CDR3 DNA reads TGCGCCAGCAGCCAAGAACAGGGGAGGGACTCCTACGAGCAGTACTTC. Residues: CASSQEQGRDSYEQYF. The genes are TRBV4-3 and TRBJ2-7, with D perhaps given as TRBD1 or TRBD2 (7 bases each). Trimming removed 0 bases at V and 0 bases at J, with 12 bases between. Germline V lookup: CDR1 LGHNA, CDR2 YSLEER. There are 16 residues in the CDR3.

In DNA, the CDR3 is TGTGCCAGCAGCGCCGGACAGGGCTCGTGGCCCCAGCATTTT. Its translation is CASSAGQGSWPQHF. The rearrangement uses TRBV3-1 and TRBJ1-5; 8 positions match TRBD1. This CDR3 is 14 amino acids long. J gave up 9 bases and V 5 bases, and 9 bases lay outside the gene matches. The V gene's germline CDR1 is LGHDT and CDR2 YNNKEL (reference sequence).

The sample holds a few counts of this clonotype. The rearrangement joins TRBV2 to TRBJ2-1, with D unresolved. The CDR3 runs 15 residues. CDR1 and CDR2 from the germline V gene are SNHLY and FYNNEI. V shed 3 bases and J shed 0 bases, with 9 bases lying between them. CDR3 coding DNA: TGTGCCAGCAGTGAGAGAACAAACTCCTACAATGAGCAGTTCTTC. It codes for CASSERTNSYNEQFF.

This sequence joins TRBV20-1 and TRBJ2-1, with D possibly matching TRBD2 (5 bases). CDR3 length: 16 amino acids. Per germline, CDR1 DFQATT and CDR2 SNEGSKA (reference sequence). V shed 1 base and J shed 4 bases, with 17 bases lying between them. CDR3 sequence: CSARARRSPRYNEQFF. CDR3 coding DNA: TGCAGTGCTAGAGCCCGGAGGAGCCCAAGGTACAATGAGCAGTTCTTC.

The CDR3 DNA is TGCAGTGCTCGTGGACAGGGGGCTTACACAGATACGCAGTATTTT. It encodes CSARGQGAYTDTQYF. This chain uses TRBV20-1 with TRBJ2-3, with 11 bases that match TRBD1. The CDR3 has 15 amino acids. Per the germline V gene, CDR1 is DFQATT and CDR2 is SNEGSKA (reference sequence). J gave up 2 bases and V 5 bases, and 6 bases lay outside the gene matches.

The V and J genes are TRBV6-6 and TRBJ1-2; unclear D gene. The V and J ends lost 6 bases and 8 bases respectively, with 13 bases between them. CDR3 length: 12 amino acids. The germline V gene has CDR1 MNHNY and CDR2 SVGAGI (reference sequence). The CDR3 is CASSPDEGGYTF. Written as DNA, the CDR3 is TGTGCCAGCAGCCCGGACGAGGGAGGCTACACCTTC.

V usage is TRBV4-2 and J usage is TRBJ2-3; 7 nucleotides line up with TRBD2. Germline V gene lookup returns CDR1 LGHNA and CDR2 YNFKEQ. Trimming at V came to 5 bases and at J to 9 bases, leaving 11 bases not matched to a gene. This CDR3 contains 14 residues. The chain's CDR3 is CASSSRPTSDTQYF. CDR3 sequence (DNA): TGTGCCAGCAGCTCAAGACCCACTAGCGACACGCAGTATTTT.

This clonotype was seen more than once but under ten times. This chain uses TRBV12-3 or TRBV12-4 with TRBJ2-3; 9 bases fit TRBD2. The CDR3 consists of 15 residues. The ends lost 5 bases at V and 2 bases at J; junction bases unmatched: 5. CDR3 sequence: CASSAGTSLTDTQYF. The CDR3 coding sequence is TGTGCCAGCAGTGCCGGGACTAGCCTCACAGATACGCAGTATTTT.

This clonotype was observed a few times. The chain links TRBV20-1 to TRBJ1-6, with 8 bases identical to TRBD1. This CDR3 is built from 15 residues. CDR1 and CDR2 from the germline V gene are DFQATT and SNEGSKA (reference sequence). After removal of 0 bases from V and 7 bases from J, the junction contained 5 bases not matched to a gene. The CDR3 region is CSARDGQGGNSPLHF. CDR3 DNA: TGCAGTGCTAGAGATGGACAGGGTGGGAATTCACCCCTCCACTTT.

This clonotype turned up a few times. The rearrangement uses TRBV25-1 and TRBJ2-5, with 9 bases matching TRBD1. Germline V gene lookup returns CDR1 MGHDK and CDR2 SYGVNS. With 5 bases clipped from V and 7 bases from J, the junction kept 5 bases outside the gene matches. This CDR3 comprises 13 residues. Here the CDR3 DNA reads TGTGCCAGCAGTTCCTCGACAGGGGGGACCCAGTACTTC. Protein: CASSSSTGGTQYF.

A few counts support this clonotype. The chain combines TRBV7-2 with TRBJ2-4; a weak D match, TRBD1 (5 bases). The V and J ends lost 1 base and 0 bases respectively, with 19 bases between them. This CDR3 comprises 19 residues. CDR1 and CDR2 from the germline V gene are SGHTA and FQGNSA. This CDR3 is CASSLDVQGVVLAKNIQYF. The CDR3 DNA is TGTGCCAGCAGCTTAGACGTGCAGGGCGTCGTTCTAGCCAAAAACATTCAGTACTTC.

The genes are TRBV29-1 and TRBJ2-7, with 11 bases fitting TRBD1. The CDR3 runs to 16 residues. Germline V CDR1 and CDR2: SQVTM, ANQGSEA. Losses at the gene ends were 7 bases for V and 4 bases for J; bases not matched to a gene: 15. The CDR3 loop is CSAGETKRDRGYEQYF. CDR3 DNA sequence: TGCAGCGCCGGAGAGACAAAGAGGGACAGGGGGTACGAGCAGTACTTC.

The table lists this clonotype with a few counts. The rearrangement joins TRBV10-3 to TRBJ2-3, with 9 bases that match TRBD1. V gave up 4 bases and J gave up 3 bases; unmatched junction bases: 5. CDR3 length: 15 amino acids. The V gene's germline CDR1 is ENHRY and CDR2 SYGVKD. The CDR3 DNA follows: TGTGCCATCAGTGCCCTGGACAGGGGAACAGATACGCAGTATTTT. It yields the protein CAISALDRGTDTQYF.